The entry below gives a single TCR beta chain sequence along with its context. As yet, its antigen is unknown. The data belong to a study of blood T cells in healthy people across ages. Study details: When template switching was applied, about one barcoded beta molecule was captured per two T cells.

Trimming took 2 bases from V and 2 from J, leaving 10 bases between them. Germline lookup yields CDR1 SGDLS and CDR2 YYNGEE. This CDR3 has 14 amino acids. The second PCR ran about 6 to 11 cycles with a sample-barcoded 5' primer and J-beta primers. TCRdb fed the 5' RACE reads into MiXCR, producing one record per CDR3 protein. Of 1.5 million or so distinct CDR3 sequences in the sample, approximately 40% were seen once. Regarding the study as a whole: Roughly linear age-related decline in beta diversity appeared, significant by age around 38. The donors' CMV status was not determined, possibly confounding changes in expanded clonotypes.

No fewer than 5.5 micrograms of total RNA were isolated from every sample. The clonotype was recovered from a woman aged 18-35 years in good health. The gene calls are TRBV9 and TRBJ2-5, with a weak D call TRBD1 (5 bases). The sequenced sample was blood. CDR3 DNA sequence: TGTGCCAGCAGCGTTCGACAGACGCAAGAGACCCAGTACTTC. Residues: CASSVRQTQETQYF.